This T cell receptor (beta chain) was recovered during a study of OX40 agonist ivuxolimab in advanced cancers. Study results and limitations: At 0.1 to 3.0 mg/kg and by week 6, clonal expansion occurred in CD4+ and CD8+ blood T cells.

Profiling relied on immunoSEQ multiplex PCR, and the TCRdb table lists in-frame clones only, not all of them. The sample lists 72,000 or so clones; just over 85% were seen once. Patients were ineligible given autoimmune disease history or systemic immunosuppression. Sampling times: baseline, cycle 4 day 1, cycle 7 day 1. Concerning this clone itself: Its antigen is unknown.

The germline gives CDR1 MNHEY, CDR2 SVGAGI. The CDR3 spans 15 residues. With 6 bases removed from V and 7 bases from J, the gap between germline ends came to 22 bases. The J gene is TRBJ2-7, the V gene TRBV6-5; perhaps D is TRBD1 or TRBD2 (6 bases each). The material sequenced was CD4+ or CD8+ T cells sorted from blood, taken in a trial of the OX40 agonist ivuxolimab. This clonotype was obtained from an adult with an advanced solid tumor such as melanoma, head and neck, liver or kidney cancer. CDR3 amino acids: CASSQTAGTLSEQYF. The CDR3 DNA follows: TGTGCCAGCAGCCAAACGGCGGGGACATTGAGTGAGCAGTACTTC.